This T cell receptor (beta chain) was documented in a study of shared clonotypes between healthy human individuals. Sequencing used immunoSEQ multiplex PCR; TCRdb keeps in-frame clones, though not all of them. The table lists 600,000 to 750,000 clones, less than 95% of them singletons. This CDR3 region has 12 residues. Germline CDR1 reads MNHEY; CDR2 reads SMNVEV (reference sequence). The V gene lost 3 bases and the J gene lost 8 bases, with 10 bases spanning the gap. The material sequenced was memory CD8+ T cells from PBMCs. Subset specified: CD45RO+ cells pooled with CCR7-negative TemRA cells. The TCR originated in a young man in good health. Some clones in this sample may be carry-over from other donors' samples. V gene TRBV27 combines with J gene TRBJ1-1; D unclear. The CDR3 DNA follows: TGTGCCAGCAGTTTTGGCCAAGGGGAAGCTTTCTTT. Translating it yields CASSFGQGEAFF.